Here is one TCR beta chain with its context. This record comes from a study of monozygotic twins with inflammatory bowel disease. cDNA was made in eight separate reactions per sample. TCRdb derives one entry per CDR3 protein from the 5' RACE reads, leaving out DNA. Seen in this sample are just over 300,000 distinct CDR3 sequences; the ten most common clones hold 5% to 6%. This CDR3 has 13 amino acids. Looked up from germline, CDR1 is SGHTA and CDR2 is FQGNSA. The chain uses TRBV7-2 and TRBJ2-7. The source is a human donor with ulcerative colitis or Crohn's disease, or a healthy co-twin of an affected twin (not recorded which). The sequenced sample consisted of blood. This chain's CDR3 is CASSLMAVYEQYF.